The clone carrying this T cell receptor beta chain showed up just once. The data were obtained in a study of blood T cell repertoires in COVID-19. Germline CDR1 and CDR2: SGHRS and YFSETQ. The CDR3 is 15 amino acids. With 0 bases clipped from V and 3 bases from J, the junction kept 5 bases outside the gene matches. Generated by immunoSEQ multiplex PCR, the TCRdb table keeps only in-frame clones and is missing some. This table holds approximately 470,000 clones, roughly 87% found once. Participants, about 18 to 90 years old, spanned around 25 US areas. Cohort placement rested on clinical history that participants reported themselves.

What was sequenced was PBMCs or T cells enriched from blood (not recorded which). This chain uses TRBV5-1 with TRBJ2-7, with 8 bases lining up with TRBD2. The receptor was isolated from a woman aged 18-29 years who had recovered from COVID-19. CDR3 protein: CASSLAIGGVYEQYF. CDR3 sequence (DNA): TGCGCCAGCAGCTTGGCCATCGGGGGGGTCTACGAGCAGTACTTC.